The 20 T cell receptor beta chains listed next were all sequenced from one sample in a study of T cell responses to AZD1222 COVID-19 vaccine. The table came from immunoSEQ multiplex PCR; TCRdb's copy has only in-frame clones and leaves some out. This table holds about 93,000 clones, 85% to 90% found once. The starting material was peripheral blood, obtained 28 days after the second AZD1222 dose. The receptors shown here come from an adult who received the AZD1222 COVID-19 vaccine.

The CDR3 protein is CASSFANTEAFF. Written as DNA, the CDR3 is TGTGCCAGCAGCTTCGCCAACACTGAAGCTTTCTTT. This rearrangement joins TRBV7-9 to TRBJ1-1; no clear D gene. This CDR3 region has 12 residues. Per the germline V gene, CDR1 is SEHNR and CDR2 is FQNEAQ (reference sequence). The germline V and J ends were trimmed by 3 bases and 2 bases, with 4 bases remaining between them.

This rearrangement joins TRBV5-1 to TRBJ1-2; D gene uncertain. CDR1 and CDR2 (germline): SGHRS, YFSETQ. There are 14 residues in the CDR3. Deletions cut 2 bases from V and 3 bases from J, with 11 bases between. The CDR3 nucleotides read TGCGCCAGCAGCTTTGAGGGATCCGACTATGGCTACACCTTC. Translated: CASSFEGSDYGYTF.

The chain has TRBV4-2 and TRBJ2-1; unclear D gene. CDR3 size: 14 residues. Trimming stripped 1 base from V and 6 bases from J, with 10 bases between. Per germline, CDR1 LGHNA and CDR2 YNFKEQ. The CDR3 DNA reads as TGTGCCAGCAGCCAAGTCGGCTCGTCCAATGAGCAGTTCTTC. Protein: CASSQVGSSNEQFF.

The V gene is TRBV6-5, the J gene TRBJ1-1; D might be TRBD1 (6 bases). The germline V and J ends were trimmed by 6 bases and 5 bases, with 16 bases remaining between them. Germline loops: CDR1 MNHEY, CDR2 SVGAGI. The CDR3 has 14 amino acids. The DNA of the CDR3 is TGTGCCAGCAGCCTAGAGGGGGTGGGGACTGAAGCTTTCTTT. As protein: CASSLEGVGTEAFF.

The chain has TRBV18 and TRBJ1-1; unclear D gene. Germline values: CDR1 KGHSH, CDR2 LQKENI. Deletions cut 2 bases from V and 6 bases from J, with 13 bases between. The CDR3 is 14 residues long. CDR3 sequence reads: CASSPEGFGAEAFF. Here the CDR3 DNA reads TGTGCCAGCTCACCAGAGGGTTTCGGGGCTGAAGCTTTCTTT.

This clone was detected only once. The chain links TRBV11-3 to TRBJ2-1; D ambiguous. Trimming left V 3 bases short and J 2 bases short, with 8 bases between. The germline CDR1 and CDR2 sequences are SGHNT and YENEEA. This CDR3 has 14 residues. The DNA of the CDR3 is TGTGCCAGCAGCTTGGGCAAGCCCTACAATGAGCAGTTCTTC. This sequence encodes CASSLGKPYNEQFF.

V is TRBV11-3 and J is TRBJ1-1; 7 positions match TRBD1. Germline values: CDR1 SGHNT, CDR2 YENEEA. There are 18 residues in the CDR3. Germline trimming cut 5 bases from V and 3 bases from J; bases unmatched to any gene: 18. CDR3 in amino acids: CASSLSTGPADRDTEAFF. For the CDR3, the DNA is TGTGCCAGCAGCCTTTCGACAGGGCCGGCGGATCGCGACACTGAAGCTTTCTTT. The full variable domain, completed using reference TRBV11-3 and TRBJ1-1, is EAGVVQSPRYKIIEKKQPVAFWCNPISGHNTLYWYLQNLGQGPELLIRYENEEAVDDSQLPKDRFSAERLKGVDSTLKIQPAELGDSAVYLCASSLSTGPADRDTEAFFGQGTRLTVV.

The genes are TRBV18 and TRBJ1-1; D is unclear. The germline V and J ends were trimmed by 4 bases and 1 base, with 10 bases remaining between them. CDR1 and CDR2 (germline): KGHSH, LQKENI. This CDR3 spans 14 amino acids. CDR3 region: CASSLTDRNTEAFF. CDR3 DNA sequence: TGTGCCAGCTCACTAACGGATAGGAACACTGAAGCTTTCTTT.

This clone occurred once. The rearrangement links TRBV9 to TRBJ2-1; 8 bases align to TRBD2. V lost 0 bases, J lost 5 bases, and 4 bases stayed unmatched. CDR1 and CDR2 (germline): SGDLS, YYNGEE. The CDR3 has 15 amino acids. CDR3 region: CASSVAGGPNNEQFF. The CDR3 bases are TGTGCCAGCAGCGTAGCGGGAGGGCCTAACAATGAGCAGTTCTTC.

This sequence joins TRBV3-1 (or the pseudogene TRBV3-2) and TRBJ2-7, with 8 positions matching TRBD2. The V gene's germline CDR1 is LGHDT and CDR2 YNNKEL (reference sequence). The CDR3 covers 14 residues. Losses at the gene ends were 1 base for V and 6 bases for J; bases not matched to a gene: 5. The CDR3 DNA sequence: TGTGCCAGCAGCCAAGCAGGGACTAGGGGCGAGCAGTACTTC. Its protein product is CASSQAGTRGEQYF.

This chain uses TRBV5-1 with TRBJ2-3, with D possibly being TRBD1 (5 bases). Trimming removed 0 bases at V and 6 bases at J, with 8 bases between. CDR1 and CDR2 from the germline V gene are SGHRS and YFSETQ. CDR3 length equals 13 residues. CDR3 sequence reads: CASSLEGWDTQYF. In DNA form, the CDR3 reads TGCGCCAGCAGCTTGGAGGGGTGGGATACGCAGTATTTT.

The CDR3 nucleotides read TGTGCCAGCAGCCAAGATCGGGGAGCGGGAGTTTACAATGAGCAGTTCTTC. As protein: CASSQDRGAGVYNEQFF. The chain joins TRBV14 to TRBJ2-1; 8 bases agree with TRBD2. J was trimmed by 4 bases and V by 0 bases; bases with no gene match: 8. The germline V gene encodes CDR1 SGHDN and CDR2 FVKESK. This CDR3 spans 17 amino acids.

Here the CDR3 DNA reads TGTGCCAGCAGTTTATGGGGTAATCAGCCCCAGCATTTT. Its protein is CASSLWGNQPQHF. This chain joins TRBV27 and TRBJ1-5; D call uncertain. The CDR3 has 13 residues. Germline V gene lookup returns CDR1 MNHEY and CDR2 SMNVEV (reference sequence). Trimming took off 1 base at V and 4 bases at J, with 5 bases between the two ends.

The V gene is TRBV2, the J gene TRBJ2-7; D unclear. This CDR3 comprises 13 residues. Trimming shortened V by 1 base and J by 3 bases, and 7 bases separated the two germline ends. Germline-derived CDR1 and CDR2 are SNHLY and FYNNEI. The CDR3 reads CASSEEANYEQYF. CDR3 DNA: TGTGCCAGCAGTGAAGAGGCCAACTACGAGCAGTACTTC.

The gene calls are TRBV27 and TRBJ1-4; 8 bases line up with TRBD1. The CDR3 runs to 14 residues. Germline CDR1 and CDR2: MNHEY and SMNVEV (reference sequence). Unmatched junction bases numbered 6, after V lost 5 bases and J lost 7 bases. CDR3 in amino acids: CASSRTGSIEKLFF. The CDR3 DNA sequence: TGTGCCAGCAGTAGGACAGGGTCTATTGAAAAACTGTTTTTT.

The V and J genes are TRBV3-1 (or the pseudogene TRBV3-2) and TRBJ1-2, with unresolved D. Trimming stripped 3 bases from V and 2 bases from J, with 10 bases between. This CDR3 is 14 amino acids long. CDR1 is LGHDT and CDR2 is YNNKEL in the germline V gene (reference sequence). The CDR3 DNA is TGTGCCAGCAGCCACCGGACGGTGAACTATGGCTACACCTTC. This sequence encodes CASSHRTVNYGYTF.

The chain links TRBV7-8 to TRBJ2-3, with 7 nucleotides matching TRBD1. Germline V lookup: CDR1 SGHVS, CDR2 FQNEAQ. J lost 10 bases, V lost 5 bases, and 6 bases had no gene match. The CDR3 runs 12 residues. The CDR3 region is CASSPDRDAQYF. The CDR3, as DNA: TGTGCCAGCAGCCCTGACAGGGACGCGCAGTATTTT.

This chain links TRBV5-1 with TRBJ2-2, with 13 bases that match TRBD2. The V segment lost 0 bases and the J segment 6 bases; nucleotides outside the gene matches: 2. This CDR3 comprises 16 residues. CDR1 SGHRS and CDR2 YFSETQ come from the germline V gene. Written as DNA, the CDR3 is TGCGCCAGCAGCTTGGGGGGACTAGCGGGATCCGGGGAGCTGTTTTTT. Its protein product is CASSLGGLAGSGELFF.

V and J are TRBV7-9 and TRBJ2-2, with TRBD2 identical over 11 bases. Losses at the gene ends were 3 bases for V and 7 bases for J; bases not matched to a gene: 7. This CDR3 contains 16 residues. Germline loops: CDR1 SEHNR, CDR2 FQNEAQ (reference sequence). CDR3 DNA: TGTGCCAGCAGCTTCGTGACTAGCGGGGAGGGCGGGGAGCTGTTTTTT. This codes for CASSFVTSGEGGELFF.

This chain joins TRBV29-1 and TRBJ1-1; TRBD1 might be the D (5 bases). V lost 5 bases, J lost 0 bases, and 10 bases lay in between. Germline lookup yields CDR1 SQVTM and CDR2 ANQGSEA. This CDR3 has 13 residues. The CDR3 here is CSVKGSVNTEAFF. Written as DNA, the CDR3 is TGCAGCGTTAAGGGGTCGGTGAACACTGAAGCTTTCTTT.